Listed below are T cell receptor beta chains from one sample, sequenced in a study of T cell responses to AZD1222 COVID-19 vaccine. Here immunoSEQ multiplex PCR was the method, and the copy in TCRdb shows in-frame clones only, minus some. The table records some 83,000 clones, about nine tenths of them present only once. Sequences were derived from peripheral blood, sampled 28 days after the second AZD1222 dose. These receptors were obtained from an adult who received the AZD1222 COVID-19 vaccine. Each CDR3 is given with its conserved first and last residue. The order of the fields is V gene, J gene, clone size, CDR3 length, D gene, CDR3 protein, CDR3 DNA. The D gene is left open where the match is weak. Clone size, where shown, is once, few, many, or a class for clones that have expanded.

V gene: TRBV7-2; J gene: TRBJ2-3; clone size: few; CDR3 length: 14; D gene: NA; CDR3 protein: CASSFSASTDTQYF; CDR3 DNA: TGTGCCAGCAGCTTTTCGGCGAGCACAGATACGCAGTATTTT
V gene: TRBV16; J gene: TRBJ1-2; clone size: NA; CDR3 length: 13; D gene: NA; CDR3 protein: CASSQGTAYGYTF; CDR3 DNA: TGTGCCAGCAGCCAAGGGACGGCCTATGGCTACACCTTC
V gene: TRBV15; J gene: TRBJ1-1; clone size: NA; CDR3 length: 14; D gene: NA; CDR3 protein: CATSRDARNTEAFF; CDR3 DNA: TGTGCCACCAGCAGAGATGCCCGGAACACTGAAGCTTTCTTT
V gene: TRBV6-5; J gene: TRBJ1-6; clone size: NA; CDR3 length: 15; D gene: NA; CDR3 protein: CASRGAAGNNSPLHF; CDR3 DNA: TGTGCCAGCAGAGGGGCCGCAGGAAATAATTCACCCCTCCACTTT
V gene: TRBV6-5; J gene: TRBJ2-3; clone size: NA; CDR3 length: 14; D gene: TRBD1; CDR3 protein: CASSTGGSADTQYF; CDR3 DNA: TGTGCCAGCAGCACAGGGGGCTCGGCAGATACGCAGTATTTT
V gene: TRBV11-3; J gene: TRBJ1-1; clone size: NA; CDR3 length: 16; D gene: NA; CDR3 protein: CASSLDGWERNTEAFF; CDR3 DNA: TGTGCCAGCAGCTTAGACGGTTGGGAGAGGAACACTGAAGCTTTCTTT
V gene: TRBV6-6; J gene: TRBJ2-7; clone size: NA; CDR3 length: 14; D gene: TRBD2; CDR3 protein: CASSRSGGTYEQYF; CDR3 DNA: TGTGCCAGCAGTCGCTCCGGGGGGACCTACGAGCAGTACTTC
V gene: TRBV5-4; J gene: TRBJ1-2; clone size: NA; CDR3 length: 15; D gene: NA; CDR3 protein: CASSRYDWGQVGYTF; CDR3 DNA: TGTGCCAGCAGCCGATACGACTGGGGCCAGGTCGGCTACACCTTC
V gene: TRBV7-6; J gene: TRBJ2-7; clone size: NA; CDR3 length: 14; D gene: NA; CDR3 protein: CASSLIGGAGEQYF; CDR3 DNA: TGTGCCAGCAGCTTAATAGGGGGGGCGGGCGAGCAGTACTTC
V gene: TRBV29-1; J gene: TRBJ1-2; clone size: NA; CDR3 length: 14; D gene: NA; CDR3 protein: CSVAPDVINYGYTF; CDR3 DNA: TGCAGCGTCGCCCCTGACGTAATCAACTATGGCTACACCTTC
V gene: TRBV28; J gene: TRBJ1-2; clone size: NA; CDR3 length: 16; D gene: TRBD1; CDR3 protein: CASSGSRDRGNYGYTF; CDR3 DNA: TGTGCCAGCAGTGGATCCCGGGACAGGGGGAACTATGGCTACACCTTC
V gene: TRBV5-8; J gene: TRBJ2-2; clone size: NA; CDR3 length: 16; D gene: NA; CDR3 protein: CASSTPLGTNTGELFF; CDR3 DNA: TGTGCCAGCAGCACTCCACTGGGCACTAACACCGGGGAGCTGTTTTTT
V gene: TRBV5-8; J gene: TRBJ1-2; clone size: once; CDR3 length: 14; D gene: NA; CDR3 protein: CASSLAGTPYGYTF; CDR3 DNA: TGTGCCAGCAGCTTGGCCGGGACTCCCTATGGCTACACCTTC
V gene: TRBV7-3; J gene: TRBJ1-1; clone size: NA; CDR3 length: 16; D gene: NA; CDR3 protein: CASSPRAPTGRTEAFF; CDR3 DNA: TGTGCCAGCAGCCCGCGGGCCCCTACAGGGAGGACTGAAGCTTTCTTT
V gene: TRBV18; J gene: TRBJ2-3; clone size: NA; CDR3 length: 13; D gene: NA; CDR3 protein: CASSPSGTDTQYF; CDR3 DNA: TGTGCCAGCTCGCCCTCGGGGACAGATACGCAGTATTTT
V gene: TRBV7-8; J gene: TRBJ2-2; clone size: NA; CDR3 length: 17; D gene: TRBD2; CDR3 protein: CASSPQAGGMNTGELFF; CDR3 DNA: TGTGCCAGCAGCCCCCAGGCGGGGGGGATGAACACCGGGGAGCTGTTTTTT
V gene: TRBV6-1; J gene: TRBJ1-5; clone size: NA; CDR3 length: 15; D gene: NA; CDR3 protein: CASSEGGVSNQPQHF; CDR3 DNA: TGTGCCAGCAGTGAAGGGGGAGTTAGCAATCAGCCCCAGCATTTT
V gene: TRBV19; J gene: TRBJ1-2; clone size: NA; CDR3 length: 15; D gene: TRBD1; CDR3 protein: CATSTGGVPNYGYTF; CDR3 DNA: TGTGCCACTTCGACAGGGGGGGTACCTAACTATGGCTACACCTTC
V gene: TRBV7-2; J gene: TRBJ2-3; clone size: NA; CDR3 length: 11; D gene: NA; CDR3 protein: CASSFSDTQYF; CDR3 DNA: TGTGCCAGCAGCTTCTCAGATACGCAGTATTTT
V gene: TRBV27; J gene: TRBJ2-7; clone size: NA; CDR3 length: 14; D gene: NA; CDR3 protein: CASSLGAGWGEQYF; CDR3 DNA: TGTGCCAGCAGTTTAGGGGCAGGGTGGGGCGAGCAGTACTTC
V gene: TRBV6-5; J gene: TRBJ1-1; clone size: NA; CDR3 length: 12; D gene: NA; CDR3 protein: CASSMDWTEAFF; CDR3 DNA: TGTGCCAGCAGCATGGACTGGACTGAAGCTTTCTTT
V gene: TRBV2; J gene: TRBJ2-2; clone size: few; CDR3 length: 15; D gene: TRBD1; CDR3 protein: CASRRQGARTGELFF; CDR3 DNA: TGTGCCAGCAGGAGACAGGGGGCGCGGACCGGGGAGCTGTTTTTT
V gene: TRBV5-1; J gene: TRBJ2-2; clone size: NA; CDR3 length: 17; D gene: TRBD1; CDR3 protein: CASRSGQGQVRSGELFF; CDR3 DNA: TGCGCCAGCAGATCCGGACAGGGGCAGGTTAGGTCCGGGGAGCTGTTTTTT
V gene: TRBV5-1; J gene: TRBJ2-1; clone size: NA; CDR3 length: 15; D gene: TRBD1; CDR3 protein: CASSKGQGSYNEQFF; CDR3 DNA: TGCGCCAGCAGCAAGGGACAGGGAAGCTACAATGAGCAGTTCTTC
V gene: TRBV5-6; J gene: TRBJ2-1; clone size: NA; CDR3 length: 16; D gene: NA; CDR3 protein: CASSLWSEHSYNEQFF; CDR3 DNA: TGTGCCAGCAGCTTGTGGTCAGAACACTCCTACAATGAGCAGTTCTTC
V gene: TRBV3-1/TRBV3-2; J gene: TRBJ1-3; clone size: NA; CDR3 length: 17; D gene: NA; CDR3 protein: CASSSETGLSSGNTIYF; CDR3 DNA: TGTGCCAGCAGCTCCGAGACAGGACTCAGCTCTGGAAACACCATATATTTT
V gene: TRBV7-2; J gene: TRBJ1-4; clone size: NA; CDR3 length: 14; D gene: NA; CDR3 protein: CASSYGPLGEKLFF; CDR3 DNA: TGTGCCAGCAGCTACGGGCCTCTTGGTGAAAAACTGTTTTTT
V gene: TRBV18; J gene: TRBJ2-7; clone size: NA; CDR3 length: 15; D gene: NA; CDR3 protein: CASSPPDSPSYEQYF; CDR3 DNA: TGTGCCAGCTCACCACCGGATTCACCCTCCTACGAGCAGTACTTC
V gene: TRBV5-4; J gene: TRBJ2-6; clone size: NA; CDR3 length: 15; D gene: NA; CDR3 protein: CASSLAGSGANVLTF; CDR3 DNA: TGTGCCAGCAGCTTAGCTGGATCTGGGGCCAACGTCCTGACTTTC
V gene: TRBV6-5; J gene: TRBJ1-5; clone size: NA; CDR3 length: 14; D gene: NA; CDR3 protein: CASSYAQYAQPQHF; CDR3 DNA: TGTGCCAGCAGTTACGCACAGTACGCGCAGCCCCAGCATTTT
V gene: TRBV10-1; J gene: TRBJ1-5; clone size: NA; CDR3 length: 12; D gene: NA; CDR3 protein: CASSEGNQPQHF; CDR3 DNA: TGCGCCTCCTCGGAGGGGAATCAGCCCCAGCATTTT
V gene: TRBV5-1; J gene: TRBJ2-7; clone size: NA; CDR3 length: 12; D gene: NA; CDR3 protein: CASSDTFYEQYF; CDR3 DNA: TGCGCCAGCAGCGACACCTTCTACGAGCAGTACTTC